The clone carrying this T cell receptor beta chain was recorded a few times. Data came from immunoSEQ multiplex PCR; TCRdb stores just in-frame clones and leaves some out. Here the sample spans 150,000 or so clones, approximately 88% being singletons. This sample was taken from a study of T cell responses to AZD1222 COVID-19 vaccine. Germline CDR1 MDHEN, CDR2 SYDVKM. CDR3 length equals 11 residues. The V and J ends lost 4 bases and 5 bases respectively, with 0 bases between them. Sequenced here: peripheral blood, sampled on day 0 of AZD1222 vaccination. This sequence originates from an adult in good health. The chain is built from TRBV28 and TRBJ1-6, with D uncertain. CDR3 nucleotides: TGTGCCAGCAGTTATAATTCACCCCTCCACTTT. As protein: CASSYNSPLHF.